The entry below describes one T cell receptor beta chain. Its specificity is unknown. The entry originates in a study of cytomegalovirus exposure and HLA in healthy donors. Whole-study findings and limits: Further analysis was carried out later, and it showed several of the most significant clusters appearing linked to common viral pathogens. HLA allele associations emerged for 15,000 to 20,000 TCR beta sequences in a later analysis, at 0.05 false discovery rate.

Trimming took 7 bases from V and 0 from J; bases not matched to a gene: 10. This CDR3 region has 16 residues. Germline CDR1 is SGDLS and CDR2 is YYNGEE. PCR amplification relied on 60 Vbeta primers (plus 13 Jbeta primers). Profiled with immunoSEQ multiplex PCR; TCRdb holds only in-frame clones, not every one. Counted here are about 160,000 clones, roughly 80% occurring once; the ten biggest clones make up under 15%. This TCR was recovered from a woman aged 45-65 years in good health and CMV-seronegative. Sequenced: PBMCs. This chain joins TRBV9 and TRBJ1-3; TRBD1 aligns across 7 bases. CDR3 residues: CASSGGRGSSGNTIYF. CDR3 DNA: TGTGCCAGCTCAGGAGGCAGGGGGAGCTCTGGAAACACCATATATTTT.